This T cell receptor (beta chain) was documented in a study of blood T cell repertoires in COVID-19. Study background: Acute and convalescent COVID-19 specimens originated in the United States, Italy and Spain.

Seattle patient enrollment occurred during active infection, with longitudinal follow-up thereafter. The table came from immunoSEQ multiplex PCR; TCRdb's copy has only in-frame clones and leaves some out. Here the sample spans 150,000 to 200,000 clones, more than 75% being singletons. This TCR derives from a woman aged 65 to 85 with COVID-19, enrolled during active disease. The sequencing input was peripheral blood.

CDR3 sequence reads: CASSVQGAANSPLHF. CDR3 DNA sequence: TGTGCCAGCAGCGTACAGGGGGCGGCCAATTCACCCCTCCACTTT. This chain uses TRBV11-2 with TRBJ1-6, with 9 bases identical to TRBD1. CDR1 is SGHAT, CDR2 FQNNGV, per germline. V dropped 5 bases and J dropped 7; count of bases not matched to a gene: 6. The CDR3 sequence is 15 residues long.